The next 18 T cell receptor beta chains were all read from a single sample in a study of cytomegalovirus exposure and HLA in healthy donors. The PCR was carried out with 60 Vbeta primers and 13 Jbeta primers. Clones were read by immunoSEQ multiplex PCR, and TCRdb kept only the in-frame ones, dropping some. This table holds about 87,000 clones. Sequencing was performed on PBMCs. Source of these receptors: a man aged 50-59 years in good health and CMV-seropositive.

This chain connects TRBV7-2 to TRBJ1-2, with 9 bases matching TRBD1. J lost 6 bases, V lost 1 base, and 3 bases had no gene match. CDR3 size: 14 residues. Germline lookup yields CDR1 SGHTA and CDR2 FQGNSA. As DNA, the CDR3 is TGTGCCAGCAGCTTAGTCGGGACAGGGCATGGCTACACCTTC. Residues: CASSLVGTGHGYTF.

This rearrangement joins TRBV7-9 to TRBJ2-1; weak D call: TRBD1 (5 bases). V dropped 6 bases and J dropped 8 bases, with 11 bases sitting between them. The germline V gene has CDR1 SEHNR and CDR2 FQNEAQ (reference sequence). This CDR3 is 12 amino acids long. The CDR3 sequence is CASRWSRDEQFF. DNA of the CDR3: TGTGCCAGCAGATGGTCCAGGGATGAGCAGTTCTTC.

DNA of the CDR3: TGTGCTAGTGGGACAGCCCTGAACACTGAAGCTTTCTTT. Translating it yields CASGTALNTEAFF. This rearrangement joins TRBV12-5 to TRBJ1-1; tentatively, D is TRBD1 (5 bases). V lost 6 bases, J lost 0 bases, and 8 bases lay in between. This CDR3 is 13 amino acids long. The germline gives CDR1 LGHNT, CDR2 FRNRAP.

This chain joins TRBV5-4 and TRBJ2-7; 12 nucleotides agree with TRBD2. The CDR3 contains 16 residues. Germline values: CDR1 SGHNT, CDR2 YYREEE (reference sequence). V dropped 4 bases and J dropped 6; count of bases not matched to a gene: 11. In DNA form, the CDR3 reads TGTGCCAGCAGCCTAGGACTAGCGGGGCCCTTGGGCGAGCAGTACTTC. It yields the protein CASSLGLAGPLGEQYF.

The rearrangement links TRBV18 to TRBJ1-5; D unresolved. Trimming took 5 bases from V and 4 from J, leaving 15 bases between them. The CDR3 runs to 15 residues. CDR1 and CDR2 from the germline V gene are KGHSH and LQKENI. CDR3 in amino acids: CASSYFDGRNQPQHF. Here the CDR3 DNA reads TGTGCCAGCTCATATTTCGACGGGAGGAATCAGCCCCAGCATTTT.

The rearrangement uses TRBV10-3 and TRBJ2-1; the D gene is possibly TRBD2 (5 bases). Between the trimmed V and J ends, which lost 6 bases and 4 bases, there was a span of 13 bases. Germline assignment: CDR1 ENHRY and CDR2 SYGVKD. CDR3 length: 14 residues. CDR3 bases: TGTGCCATCAGATCACCCGGGGAATACAATGAGCAGTTCTTC. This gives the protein CAIRSPGEYNEQFF.

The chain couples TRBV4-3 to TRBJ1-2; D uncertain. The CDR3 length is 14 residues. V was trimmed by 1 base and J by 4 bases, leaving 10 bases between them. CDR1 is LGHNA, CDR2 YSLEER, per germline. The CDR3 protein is CASSQGGGIYGYTF. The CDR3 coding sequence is TGCGCCAGCAGCCAAGGTGGAGGCATCTATGGCTACACCTTC.

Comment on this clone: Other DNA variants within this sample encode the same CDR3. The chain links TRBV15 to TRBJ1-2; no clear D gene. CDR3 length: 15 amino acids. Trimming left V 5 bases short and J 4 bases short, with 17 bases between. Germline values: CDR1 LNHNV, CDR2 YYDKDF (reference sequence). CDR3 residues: CATSPMSVEVYGYTF. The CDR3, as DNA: TGTGCCACCAGCCCAATGTCGGTTGAGGTCTATGGCTACACCTTC.

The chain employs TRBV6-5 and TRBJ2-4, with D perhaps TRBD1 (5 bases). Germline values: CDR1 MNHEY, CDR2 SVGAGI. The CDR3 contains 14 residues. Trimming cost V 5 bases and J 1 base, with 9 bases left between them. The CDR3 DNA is TGTGCCAGCAGTCCGACAGTCGCCAAAAACATTCAGTACTTC. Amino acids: CASSPTVAKNIQYF.

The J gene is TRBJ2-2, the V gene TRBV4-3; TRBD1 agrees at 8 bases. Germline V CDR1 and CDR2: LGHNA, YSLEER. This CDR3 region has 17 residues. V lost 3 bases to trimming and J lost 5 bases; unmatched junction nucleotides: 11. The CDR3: CASSHDDRGDRTGELFF. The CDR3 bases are TGCGCCAGCAGCCACGACGACAGGGGTGATCGAACCGGGGAGCTGTTTTTT.

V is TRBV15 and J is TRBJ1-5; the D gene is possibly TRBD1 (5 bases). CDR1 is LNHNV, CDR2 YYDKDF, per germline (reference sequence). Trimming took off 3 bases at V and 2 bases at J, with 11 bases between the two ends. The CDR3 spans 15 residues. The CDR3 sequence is CATSRGPDRNQPQHF. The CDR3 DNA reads TGTGCCACCAGCAGGGGGCCAGATCGCAATCAGCCCCAGCATTTT.

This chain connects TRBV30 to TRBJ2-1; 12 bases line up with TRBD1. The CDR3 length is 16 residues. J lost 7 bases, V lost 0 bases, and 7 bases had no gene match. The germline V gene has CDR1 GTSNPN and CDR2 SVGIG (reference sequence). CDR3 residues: CAWSVQWDRGQNEQFF. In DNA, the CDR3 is TGTGCCTGGAGTGTACAGTGGGACAGGGGGCAGAATGAGCAGTTCTTC.

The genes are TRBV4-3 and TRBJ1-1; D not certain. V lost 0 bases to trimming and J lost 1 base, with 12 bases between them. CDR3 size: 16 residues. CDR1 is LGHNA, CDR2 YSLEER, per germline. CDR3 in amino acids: CASSQDRWAGNTEAFF. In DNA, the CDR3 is TGCGCCAGCAGCCAAGATCGATGGGCGGGGAACACTGAAGCTTTCTTT.

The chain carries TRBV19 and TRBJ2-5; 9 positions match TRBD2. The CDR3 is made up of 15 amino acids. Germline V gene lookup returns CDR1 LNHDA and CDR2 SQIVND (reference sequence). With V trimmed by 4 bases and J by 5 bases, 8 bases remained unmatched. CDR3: CASSTTSGGLETQYF. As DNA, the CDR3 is TGTGCCAGTAGTACGACTAGCGGAGGGCTGGAGACCCAGTACTTC.

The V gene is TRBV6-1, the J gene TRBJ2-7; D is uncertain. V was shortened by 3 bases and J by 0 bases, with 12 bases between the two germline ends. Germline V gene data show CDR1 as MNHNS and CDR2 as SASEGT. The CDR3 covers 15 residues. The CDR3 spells CASSDGQASSYEQYV. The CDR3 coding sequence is TGTGCCAGCAGTGATGGGCAGGCAAGCTCCTACGAGCAGTACGTC.

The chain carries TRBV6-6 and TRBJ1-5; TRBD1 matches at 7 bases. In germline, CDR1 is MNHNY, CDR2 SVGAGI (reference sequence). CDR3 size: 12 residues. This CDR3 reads CAGGSAGQPQHF. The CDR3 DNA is TGTGCAGGGGGCTCCGCGGGTCAGCCCCAGCATTTT.

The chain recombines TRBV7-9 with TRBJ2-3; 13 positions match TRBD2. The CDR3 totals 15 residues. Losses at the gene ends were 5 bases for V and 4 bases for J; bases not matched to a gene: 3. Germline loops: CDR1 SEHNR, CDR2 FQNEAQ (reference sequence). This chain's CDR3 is CASSQTSGRSDTQYF. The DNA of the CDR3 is TGTGCCAGCAGCCAGACTAGCGGGAGGTCAGATACGCAGTATTTT.

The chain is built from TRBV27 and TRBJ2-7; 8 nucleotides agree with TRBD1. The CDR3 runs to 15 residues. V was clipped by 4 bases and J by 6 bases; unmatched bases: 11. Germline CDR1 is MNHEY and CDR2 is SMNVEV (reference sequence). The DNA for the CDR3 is TGTGCCAGCAGTTCTAACTTCGGACAGGGCCGCGAGCAGTACTTC. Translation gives CASSSNFGQGREQYF.